This TCR beta chain was recorded in a study of blood T cell repertoires in COVID-19 (dated by TCRdb to the early 2020s). For the study in its entirety: Samples covering the acute and convalescent phases of COVID-19 were provided by collaborators in the United States, Italy and Spain. The material from the prospective study consisted of cDNA or gDNA derived from T cells, B-cell-depleted T cells, or PBMCs. Subjects who had been exposed to COVID-19, were actively infected with it, or had recovered from it provided the deeply sampled blood TCRbeta repertoires that made up the dataset. The repertoires were released in a freely available public database meant as a resource for research on the immune response to SARS-CoV-2. Samples came from the ongoing ImmuneRACE study (first 160 participants) plus 1,254 subjects from 6 global collaborators. The sample metadata nearly always contained a de-identified subject ID, COVID-19 status, age in years and sex. HLA class I and class II types, where available, came from metadata supplied by the sample provider rather than from assay-based typing.

Whole blood was collected in K2EDTA tubes by collaborating institutions according to the institutions' own protocols. For TCRbeta analysis, collaborators shipped samples in one of three forms: frozen whole blood, isolated PBMCs, or DNA extracted from either of those sample types. General findings and caveats noted by the study authors: The amount of clinical and demographic metadata varied by source and participant and was provided uncurated.

A word on this clone: Its antigen is not yet known. No base quality values were provided; no much bigger clone lies one nucleotide off.

TCRbeta CDR3 regions were amplified from genomic DNA using the immunoSEQ Assay, a bias-controlled multiplex PCR. Regarding the original processing steps: Within the assay, amplification of reference gene primers was used to estimate how many nucleated cells each sample contained. Sequence reads were collapsed and filtered to measure the absolute abundance of every unique TCRbeta CDR3 rearrangement. For each sample, productive Simpson clonality was calculated as the square root of Simpson's diversity index over productive rearrangements. Held by TCRdb, this immuneACCESS table contains in-frame sequences only and omits some clones. Under half of the omission traces to an unresolved V gene where checked; the cause of the rest is unknown. V and J calls and clone size are given by that table; D and trimming were obtained from the DNA. Present in this sample are a few hundred thousand clones, around four fifths of which were seen just once. 3.5% to 5% of the sample is in the top ten clones.

The CDR1 and CDR2 encoded by the germline V gene are SGHDN and FVKESK. The germline V end is reduced by 4 bases and the J end by 8 bases; junction bases left unmatched: 8. There are 16 amino acids in the CDR3, from cysteine to phenylalanine inclusive. Solely the CDR3 DNA is kept, with 48 bases framed from the first base. The receptor was isolated from a man in his sixties with acute or convalescent COVID-19. The rearrangement combines TRBV14 with TRBJ2-1; the central 13 bases match TRBD2. The specimen was peripheral blood. The base sequence is TGTGCCAGCAGCCCGATTACTAGCGGGAGGGCCCATGAGCAGTTCTTC. Translated, this gives CASSPITSGRAHEQFF.